The subject of this entry is one T cell receptor beta chain. What it binds is not known. Using immunoSEQ multiplex PCR, the repertoire was profiled, and TCRdb retains in-frame clones only, with some absent. The sample records about 120,000 clones, about 85% being singletons. In germline, CDR1 is MNHEY, CDR2 SVGAGI. Trimming at V came to 6 bases and at J to 6 bases, leaving 10 bases not matched to a gene. The CDR3 is 14 residues long. This record comes from a study of T cell responses to AZD1222 COVID-19 vaccine. Study-level findings and limits: The reported proportion of spike-specific TCRs targeting unmutated variant regions was nearly half.

The TCR comes from an adult in good health. Sequenced material: peripheral blood, taken on day 0 of AZD1222 vaccination. The genes are TRBV6-5 and TRBJ1-1; 7 bases align to TRBD1. The CDR3 reads CASSPRDRMPEAFF. The DNA of the CDR3 is TGTGCCAGCAGCCCCCGGGACAGAATGCCTGAAGCTTTCTTT.